Shown below are 14 T cell receptor beta chains from a single sample sequenced in a study of sequential checkpoint blockade in melanoma. Assay used: immunoSEQ multiplex PCR; TCRdb lists only in-frame clones, some missing. The sample yields around 19,000 clones, over 60% seen once. Sample treatment: randomized to nivolumab then ipilimumab (arm A) or the reverse (arm B). Material: CD8+ T cells sorted from blood (inferred from file names), obtained from a patient given nivolumab and ipilimumab in sequence. The receptors derive from a human donor with melanoma.

The rearrangement joins TRBV4-3 to TRBJ1-4; unclear D gene. CDR3 length equals 13 residues. V shed 0 bases and J shed 12 bases, with 11 bases lying between them. Germline V gene sequence: CDR1 LGHNA, CDR2 YSLEER. The CDR3 reads CASSQDPGWELFF. CDR3 DNA sequence: TGCGCCAGCAGCCAAGATCCAGGTTGGGAACTGTTTTTT.

This chain joins TRBV4-3 and TRBJ1-2; D is perhaps TRBD1 (6 bases). Trimming cost V 0 bases and J 4 bases, with 9 bases left between them. This CDR3 comprises 14 residues. Per the germline V gene, CDR1 is LGHNA and CDR2 is YSLEER. The CDR3 DNA sequence: TGCGCCAGCAGCCAAGAGAACAGGGCCTATGGCTACACCTTC. Encoded protein: CASSQENRAYGYTF.

There are a few counts of this clone. The chain employs TRBV6-6 and TRBJ2-7; D is undetermined. V lost 0 bases, J lost 3 bases, and 6 bases lay in between. The germline V gene has CDR1 MNHNY and CDR2 SVGAGI (reference sequence). The CDR3 has 13 residues. The CDR3 loop reads CASSYSPSYEQYV. In nucleotides, the CDR3 is TGTGCCAGCAGTTACTCACCTAGCTACGAGCAGTACGTC.

The CDR3 nucleotides read TGTGCCAGCAGTTACTATCTTACAGGGGACGGGGAGCTGTTTTTT. This translates into CASSYYLTGDGELFF. This chain uses TRBV6-5 with TRBJ2-2; the match to TRBD1 covers 7 bases. The germline CDR1 and CDR2 sequences are MNHEY and SVGAGI. The CDR3 covers 15 residues. After removal of 1 base from V and 7 bases from J, the junction contained 6 bases not matched to a gene.

In the case of this clone: This may arise from a read error, as a much more abundant clone is one base away. The rearrangement uses TRBV27 and TRBJ2-6; 7 nucleotides align to TRBD1. Per the germline V gene, CDR1 is MNHEY and CDR2 is SMNVEV (reference sequence). The CDR3 covers 12 residues. This CDR3 is CATGSGANVLTF. In nucleotides, the CDR3 is TGTGCGACAGGGTCTGGGGCCAACGTCCTGACTTTC. The whole variable domain, filled in from reference TRBV27 and TRBJ2-6, reads EAQVTQNPRYLITVTGKKLTVTCSQNMNHEYMSWYRQDPGLGLRQIYYSMNVEVTDKGDVPEGYKVSRKEKRNFPLILESPSPNQTSLYFCATGSGANVLTFGAGSRLTVL.

The chain couples TRBV6-1 to TRBJ1-2; D not resolved. Trimming left V 2 bases short and J 8 bases short, with 15 bases between. This CDR3 is built from 14 residues. CDR1 and CDR2 (germline): MNHNS, SASEGT. The CDR3 DNA reads as TGTGCCAGCAGTGAAACGGCGGAGGGCGTCGGCTACACCTTC. Its translation is CASSETAEGVGYTF.

V usage is TRBV5-4 and J usage is TRBJ1-1, with 7 nucleotides matching TRBD1. This CDR3 comprises 11 residues. In germline, CDR1 is SGHNT, CDR2 YYREEE (reference sequence). V lost 2 bases to trimming and J lost 11 bases; unmatched junction nucleotides: 3. For the CDR3, the DNA is TGTGCCAGCAGCTTTGAGGACAGGGCTTTCTTT. Translated: CASSFEDRAFF. The full variable domain, its missing parts supplied by reference TRBV5-4 and TRBJ1-1, is ETGVTQSPTHLIKTRGQQVTLRCSSQSGHNTVSWYQQALGQGPQFIFQYYREEENGRGNFPPRFSGLQFPNYSSELNVNALELDDSALYLCASSFEDRAFFGQGTRLTVV.

V and J are TRBV14 and TRBJ2-3; D might be TRBD1 (6 bases). This CDR3 comprises 10 residues. CDR1 and CDR2 (germline): SGHDN, FVKESK. The V end lost 4 bases, the J end lost 13 bases, and 9 bases lay between the germline ends. The CDR3 DNA reads TGTGCCAGCAGCCCGAAGGGGGAGTATTTT. The encoded protein is CASSPKGEYF.

This clone was seen a handful of times. This chain joins TRBV27 and TRBJ2-1; TRBD2 matches at 13 bases. The length of the CDR3 is 16 residues. The V and J ends lost 5 bases and 7 bases, in that order; junction bases with no gene match: 8. In germline, CDR1 is MNHEY, CDR2 SMNVEV (reference sequence). The CDR3 protein is CASSTTSGGAFNEQFF. CDR3 sequence (DNA): TGTGCCAGCAGTACCACTAGCGGGGGGGCATTTAATGAGCAGTTCTTC.

The chain combines TRBV7-9 with TRBJ2-5; D is unclear. Trimming took off 0 bases at V and 2 bases at J, with 7 bases between the two ends. Germline V gene data show CDR1 as SEHNR and CDR2 as FQNEAQ (reference sequence). This CDR3 spans 14 amino acids. As DNA, the CDR3 is TGTGCCAGCAGCTTAGCGAACAGACAAGAGACCCAGTACTTC. Its protein product is CASSLANRQETQYF.

The chain has TRBV7-2 and TRBJ1-2; 7 bases map to TRBD1. Per the germline V gene, CDR1 is SGHTA and CDR2 is FQGNSA. The V gene end was trimmed by 5 bases and the J gene end by 4 bases; junction bases not matched to a gene: 10. CDR3 length equals 15 residues. This CDR3 reads CASSGGDRDVYGYTF. In DNA, the CDR3 is TGTGCCAGCAGCGGGGGTGACAGGGATGTCTATGGCTACACCTTC.

J is TRBJ1-2 and V is TRBV11-2, with a weak D call TRBD1 (5 bases). Germline loops: CDR1 SGHAT, CDR2 FQNNGV. Trimming shortened V by 0 bases and J by 4 bases, and 6 bases separated the two germline ends. CDR3 size: 13 residues. CDR3 coding DNA: TGTGCCAGCAGCTTAGAGGGGCTCTATGGCTACACCTTC. Translation: CASSLEGLYGYTF.

The DNA for the CDR3 is TGTGCCAGCGGCTCGGGGGGGATCAATGAGCAGTTCTTC. It specifies CASGSGGINEQFF. The chain is built from TRBV7-3 and TRBJ2-1; 8 bases map to TRBD2. Germline CDR1 reads SGHTA; CDR2 reads FQGTGA. V trimming: 8 bases; J trimming: 6 bases; junction bases outside the gene matches: 6. The length of the CDR3 is 13 residues.

The CDR3 sequence is CASTGSGANVLTF. The CDR3 nucleotides are TGTGCCAGCACGGGCTCTGGGGCCAACGTCCTGACTTTC. The chain is built from TRBV9 and TRBJ2-6; D is ambiguous. In germline, CDR1 is SGDLS, CDR2 YYNGEE. V dropped 6 bases and J dropped 0 bases, with 4 bases sitting between them. This CDR3 contains 13 residues.